This T cell receptor beta chain is drawn from a study of T-cell memory formation after mild COVID-19. A single record per CDR3 protein comes from TCRdb applying MiXCR to the 5' RACE reads. Of 530,000 or so distinct CDR3 sequences listed, 17% are singletons. The J segment lost 0 bases and the V segment lost 5 bases, leaving 5 bases of the junction unmatched. CDR3 length equals 15 residues. The chain has TRBV12-3 or TRBV12-4 and TRBJ2-3, with 7 bases fitting TRBD1. Sample: PBMCs or a T cell subset sorted from them (not recorded which). This TCR was sampled from an adult woman who had mild COVID-19 (a few samples of this study predate the infection). Cell type and time point are not known. The chain's CDR3 is CASSRDSASTDTQYF. CDR3 nucleotides: TGTGCCAGCAGTCGGGACAGCGCGAGCACAGATACGCAGTATTTT.